These T cell receptor beta chains were read from a single sample in a study of CD8 T cells in ankylosing spondylitis. TCRdb passed the 5' RACE reads through MiXCR, listing each CDR3 protein once. The sample yields about 260,000 distinct CDR3 sequences, 24% seen once. Sequenced sample: blood, either unsorted or a sorted T cell fraction (not recorded which). The receptors were sampled from a male donor with ankylosing spondylitis or in good health (not recorded which). Each CDR3 is given with its conserved first and last residue. The D gene is left open where the match is weak. For some rows the clone size is stated as once, few or many, or as a class when expanded; others skip it.

j_call | d_call | v_call | clone_size | cdr3_aa | cdr3_nt
TRBJ2-4 | - | TRBV20-1 | few | CSARIPLAKNIQYF | TGCAGTGCTAGAATACCGCTAGCCAAAAACATTCAGTACTTC
TRBJ1-1 | - | TRBV12-3/TRBV12-4 | many | CASSGGSVIGTEAFF | TGTGCCAGCAGTGGAGGGTCTGTGATTGGCACTGAAGCTTTCTTT
TRBJ2-3 | - | TRBV12-3/TRBV12-4 | - | CASSQDRSTDTQYF | TGTGCCAGCAGTCAGGACAGATCCACAGATACGCAGTATTTT
TRBJ2-5 | TRBD2 | TRBV6-5 | few | CASSYWGGGETQYF | TGTGCCAGCAGTTACTGGGGCGGGGGGGAGACCCAGTACTTC
TRBJ2-1 | TRBD2 | TRBV11-1 | - | CASSLETSGGFSYNEQFF | TGTGCCAGCAGCTTAGAAACTAGCGGGGGTTTCTCCTACAATGAGCAGTTCTTC
TRBJ1-5 | - | TRBV20-1 | many | CSARDPGTPGQPQHF | TGCAGTGCTAGAGATCCGGGAACCCCCGGGCAGCCCCAGCATTTT
TRBJ2-4 | TRBD1 | TRBV20-1 | few | CSARDSGQGINIQYF | TGCAGTGCTAGAGATTCCGGACAGGGCATTAACATTCAGTACTTC
TRBJ2-2 | - | TRBV20-1 | many | CSAEDLRPGTGELFF | TGCAGTGCGGAAGACTTGAGGCCTGGTACCGGGGAGCTGTTTTTT
TRBJ2-7 | TRBD2 | TRBV5-5 | - | CASSLVAGEPYEQYF | TGTGCCAGCAGCTTGGTAGCGGGGGAGCCCTACGAGCAGTACTTC
TRBJ1-4 | TRBD1 | TRBV20-1 | - | CSARTGLPQTNEKLFF | TGCAGTGCCCGGACAGGATTACCTCAAACTAATGAAAAACTGTTTTTT
TRBJ2-6 | - | TRBV6-6 | - | CASRALISSGANVLTF | TGTGCCAGCAGGGCACTTATAAGCTCTGGGGCCAACGTCCTGACTTTC
TRBJ1-2 | - | TRBV12-3/TRBV12-4 | many | CASSLVYRDTRRNYGYTF | TGTGCCAGCAGTTTAGTTTATCGGGACACCCGCAGGAACTATGGCTACACCTTC
TRBJ2-3 | - | TRBV6-1 | many | CASSLAPSTDTQYF | TGTGCCAGCAGCCTCGCCCCAAGCACAGATACGCAGTATTTT
TRBJ2-2 | - | TRBV2 | - | CASVAETNTGELFF | TGTGCCAGTGTGGCCGAGACGAACACCGGGGAGCTGTTTTTT
TRBJ2-1 | - | TRBV29-1 | many | CSVGRPGDEQFF | TGCAGCGTTGGGAGGCCCGGGGATGAGCAGTTCTTC
TRBJ2-4 | TRBD2 | TRBV19 | - | CASRPDTAGGGKNIQYF | TGTGCCAGTAGACCCGATACAGCGGGGGGAGGCAAAAACATTCAGTACTTC
TRBJ2-3 | TRBD1 | TRBV28 | - | CASSLWGTGDTASTDTQYF | TGTGCCAGCAGTTTATGGGGGACAGGAGATACTGCTAGCACAGATACGCAGTATTTT